Listed below are T cell receptor beta chains from one sample, sequenced in a study of T cell responses to AZD1222 COVID-19 vaccine. Using immunoSEQ multiplex PCR, the repertoire was profiled, and TCRdb retains in-frame clones only, with some absent. The sample lists over 110,000 clones; roughly 90% were seen once. This specimen consisted of peripheral blood, obtained on day 0 of AZD1222 vaccination. These receptors were collected from an adult in good health. Both conserved end residues are part of each CDR3. A row's size may be missing; if present it is once, few, many or a size class.

abundance	v_gene	j_gene	len	CDR3aa
NA	TRBV5-1	TRBJ2-3	16	CASSYQGIGGTDTQYF
once	TRBV7-2	TRBJ1-2	15	CASSLGPGAGYGYTF
NA	TRBV3-1/TRBV3-2	TRBJ2-2	14	CASSQGLGAGELFF
NA	TRBV5-6	TRBJ2-1	16	CASSSPMRTGRGEQFF
NA	TRBV9	TRBJ1-5	13	CASSVEGHQPQHF
NA	TRBV28	TRBJ1-1	15	CASSPFQGSNTEAFF
NA	TRBV29-1	TRBJ1-1	13	CSVVRQLNTEAFF
NA	TRBV27	TRBJ1-2	15	CASSFIGAGNYGYTF
NA	TRBV6-4	TRBJ2-1	13	CASSPGEVNEQFF
NA	TRBV11-3	TRBJ2-1	17	CASSLGRSGSTYNEQFF
NA	TRBV5-6	TRBJ1-3	16	CASSLWDRVSGNTIYF
NA	TRBV9	TRBJ2-1	15	CASSDDGGSYNEQFF
NA	TRBV12-3/TRBV12-4	TRBJ1-2	12	CASTKEGYGYTF
NA	TRBV11-2	TRBJ2-5	13	CASSRRGGETQYF
NA	TRBV7-9	TRBJ1-2	17	CASSLDGGVFISYGYTF
once	TRBV2	TRBJ1-1	14	CASSEALLNTEAFF
NA	TRBV28	TRBJ1-2	14	CASSAGTVNYGYTF
NA	TRBV19	TRBJ2-4	16	CASSIYAGVDKNIQYF
NA	TRBV3-1/TRBV3-2	TRBJ2-3	11	CASSPTDTQYF
NA	TRBV28	TRBJ1-3	15	CASSYGTGIGNTIYF
NA	TRBV30	TRBJ2-2	11	CAWSPAGELFF
NA	TRBV5-5	TRBJ2-7	15	CASSLVAGEGYEQYF
NA	TRBV28	TRBJ1-2	14	CASSLLPDRYGYTF
NA	TRBV10-3	TRBJ1-2	11	CAISASRTYTF
NA	TRBV20-1	TRBJ2-1	14	CSASPAGSYNEQFF
once	TRBV5-5	TRBJ1-5	14	CASSGRVGNQPQHF
NA	TRBV25-1	TRBJ1-4	17	CASSFKTLDRWDEKLFF
NA	TRBV5-1	TRBJ2-1	15	CASSLGSGNYNEQFF
once	TRBV4-1	TRBJ2-2	14	CASSPEPRVGELFF
NA	TRBV19	TRBJ1-1	16	CASLGTGVLGNTEAFF
NA	TRBV6-6	TRBJ2-3	17	CASSRRGLAGFTDTQYF
NA	TRBV5-1	TRBJ2-7	13	CASSLVELGEQYF